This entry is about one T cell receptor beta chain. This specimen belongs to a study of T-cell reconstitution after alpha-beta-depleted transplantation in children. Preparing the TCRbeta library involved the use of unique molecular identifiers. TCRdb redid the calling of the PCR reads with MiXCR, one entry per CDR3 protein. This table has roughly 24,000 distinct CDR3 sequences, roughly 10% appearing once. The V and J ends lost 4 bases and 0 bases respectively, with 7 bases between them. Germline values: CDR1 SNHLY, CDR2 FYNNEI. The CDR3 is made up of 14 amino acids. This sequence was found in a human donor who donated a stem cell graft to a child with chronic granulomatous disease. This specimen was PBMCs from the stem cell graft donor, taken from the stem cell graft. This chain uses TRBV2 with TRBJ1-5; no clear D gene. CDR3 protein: CASSAGHSNQPQHF. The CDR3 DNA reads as TGTGCCAGCAGTGCCGGTCATAGCAATCAGCCCCAGCATTTT.